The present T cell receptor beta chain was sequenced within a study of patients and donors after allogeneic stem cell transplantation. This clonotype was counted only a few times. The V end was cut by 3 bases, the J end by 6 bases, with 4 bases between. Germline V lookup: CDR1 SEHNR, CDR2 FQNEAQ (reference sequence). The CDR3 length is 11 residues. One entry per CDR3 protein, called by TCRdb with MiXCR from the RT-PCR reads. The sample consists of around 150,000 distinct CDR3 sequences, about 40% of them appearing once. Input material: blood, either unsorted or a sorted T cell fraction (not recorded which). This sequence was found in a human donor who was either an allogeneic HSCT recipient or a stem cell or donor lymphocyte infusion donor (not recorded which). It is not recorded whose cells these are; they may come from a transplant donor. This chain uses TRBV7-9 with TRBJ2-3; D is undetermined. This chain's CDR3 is CASSLMDTQYF. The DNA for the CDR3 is TGTGCCAGCAGCTTGATGGATACGCAGTATTTT.